This T cell receptor beta chain was profiled in a study of T cell changes during pregnancy in multiple sclerosis. The CDR3 extends over 16 amino acids. With 5 bases clipped from V and 5 bases from J, the junction kept 14 bases outside the gene matches. Per germline, CDR1 MNHEY and CDR2 SMNVEV (reference sequence). Some clones are missing from TCRdb's copy, which holds only in-frame ones; the method was immunoSEQ multiplex PCR. This table holds fewer than 85,000 clones, nearly 95% found once. The receptor's source is a female donor with multiple sclerosis, enrolled in a pregnancy study. The V gene is TRBV27, the J gene TRBJ2-7; the match to TRBD1 covers 8 bases. Specimen: peripheral blood, collected in the second trimester of pregnancy. DNA of the CDR3: TGTGCCAGCAGTCCCGACTCAGGGGGCTGGTCTGACGAGCAGTACTTC. Its translation: CASSPDSGGWSDEQYF.